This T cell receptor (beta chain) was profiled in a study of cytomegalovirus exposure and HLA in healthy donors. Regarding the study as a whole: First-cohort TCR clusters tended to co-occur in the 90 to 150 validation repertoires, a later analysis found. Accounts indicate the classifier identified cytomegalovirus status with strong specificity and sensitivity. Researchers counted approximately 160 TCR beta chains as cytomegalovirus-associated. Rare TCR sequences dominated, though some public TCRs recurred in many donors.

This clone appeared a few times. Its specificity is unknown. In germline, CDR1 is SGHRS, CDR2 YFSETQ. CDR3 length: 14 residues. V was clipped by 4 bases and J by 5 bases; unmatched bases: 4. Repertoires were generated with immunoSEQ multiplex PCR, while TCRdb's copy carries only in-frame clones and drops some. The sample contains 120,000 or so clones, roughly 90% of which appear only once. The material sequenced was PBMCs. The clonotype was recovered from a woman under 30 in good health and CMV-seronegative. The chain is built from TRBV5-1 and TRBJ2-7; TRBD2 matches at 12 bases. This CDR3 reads CASSPSGGADEQYF. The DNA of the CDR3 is TGCGCCAGCAGCCCTAGCGGGGGGGCCGACGAGCAGTACTTC.